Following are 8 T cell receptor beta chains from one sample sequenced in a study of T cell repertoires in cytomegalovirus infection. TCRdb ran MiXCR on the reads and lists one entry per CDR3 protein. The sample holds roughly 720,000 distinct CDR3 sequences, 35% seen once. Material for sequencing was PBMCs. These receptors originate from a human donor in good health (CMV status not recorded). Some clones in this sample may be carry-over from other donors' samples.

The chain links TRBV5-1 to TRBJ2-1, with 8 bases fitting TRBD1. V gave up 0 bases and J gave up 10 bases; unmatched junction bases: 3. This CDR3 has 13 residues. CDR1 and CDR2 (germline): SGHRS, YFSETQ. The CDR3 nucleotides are TGCGCCAGCAGCTTGGCCTGGGACAGGGAGCAGTTCTTC. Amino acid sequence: CASSLAWDREQFF.

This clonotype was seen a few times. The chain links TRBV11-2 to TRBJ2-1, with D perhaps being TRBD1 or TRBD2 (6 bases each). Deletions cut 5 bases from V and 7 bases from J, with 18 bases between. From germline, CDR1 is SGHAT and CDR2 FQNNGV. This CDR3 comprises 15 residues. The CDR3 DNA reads TGTGCCAGCAGCCAGTGGGGGGCGATTACAAATGAGCAGTTCTTC. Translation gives CASSQWGAITNEQFF.

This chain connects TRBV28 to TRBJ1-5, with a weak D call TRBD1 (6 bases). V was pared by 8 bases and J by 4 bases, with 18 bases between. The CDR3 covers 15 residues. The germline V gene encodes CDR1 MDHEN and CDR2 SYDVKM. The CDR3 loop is CASGSTGQTNQPQHF. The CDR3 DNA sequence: TGTGCCAGCGGAAGCACCGGACAGACTAATCAGCCCCAGCATTTT.

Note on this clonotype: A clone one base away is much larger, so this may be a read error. This chain's CDR3 is CNAPPPTTRTDTQYF. CDR3 nucleotide sequence: TGCAATGCTCCCCCTCCAACTACCCGCACAGATACGCAGTATTTT. The V call is TRBV20-1, the J call TRBJ2-3; D is ambiguous. Germline V gives CDR1 DFQATT, CDR2 SNEGSKA (reference sequence). This CDR3 comprises 15 residues.

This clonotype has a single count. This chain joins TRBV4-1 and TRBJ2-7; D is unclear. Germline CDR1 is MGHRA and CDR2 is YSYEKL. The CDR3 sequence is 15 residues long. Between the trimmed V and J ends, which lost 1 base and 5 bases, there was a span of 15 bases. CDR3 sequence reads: CASSQVYPYGDEQYF. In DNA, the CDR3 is TGCGCCAGCAGCCAAGTATACCCGTACGGCGACGAGCAGTACTTC.

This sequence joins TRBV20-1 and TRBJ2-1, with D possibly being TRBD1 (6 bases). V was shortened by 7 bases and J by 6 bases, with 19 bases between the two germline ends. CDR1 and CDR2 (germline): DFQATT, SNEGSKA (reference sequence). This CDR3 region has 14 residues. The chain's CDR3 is CSVRTAGQPNEQFF. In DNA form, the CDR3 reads TGCAGTGTTCGGACCGCTGGACAGCCCAATGAGCAGTTCTTC.

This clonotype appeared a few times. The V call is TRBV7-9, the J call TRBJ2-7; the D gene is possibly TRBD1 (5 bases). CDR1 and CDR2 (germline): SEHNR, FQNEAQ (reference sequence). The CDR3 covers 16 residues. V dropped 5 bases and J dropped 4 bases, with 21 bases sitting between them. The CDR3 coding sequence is TGTGCCAGCAGCCTGGGATCTGCGACAGTTGGTTACGAGCAGTACTTC. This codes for CASSLGSATVGYEQYF.

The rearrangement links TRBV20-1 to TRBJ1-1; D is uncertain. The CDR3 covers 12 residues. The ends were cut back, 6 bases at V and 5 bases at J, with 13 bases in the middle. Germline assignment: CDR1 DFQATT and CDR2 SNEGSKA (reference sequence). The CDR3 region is CSATPGVTEAFF. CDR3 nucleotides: TGCAGTGCCACCCCTGGGGTTACTGAAGCTTTCTTT.